The next 15 T cell receptor beta chains were all read from a single sample in a study of regulatory T cells in long-lasting Graves disease. Libraries of TCR beta came from iRepertoire HTBI primers plus Arm-PCR of CDR3 regions. MiXCR, run by TCRdb on the multiplex PCR reads, gives a single entry per CDR3 protein. The sample consists of more than 350,000 distinct CDR3 sequences, 21% of them appearing once. Time point defined: persistent/refractory GD, antithyroid drugs over 5 years with positive TRAb. The TCR library was prepared using RNA isolated from PBMCs. Sample: peripheral blood mononuclear cells (PBMCs), taken when the disease was refractory, from a patient treated with antithyroid drugs. The receptors come from a female donor with Graves disease.

This clonotype was recorded at least ten times. This rearrangement joins TRBV15 to TRBJ1-5; D gene unclear. Germline values: CDR1 LNHNV, CDR2 YYDKDF (reference sequence). The CDR3 consists of 12 residues. The germline V and J ends were trimmed by 3 bases and 4 bases, with 4 bases remaining between them. As DNA, the CDR3 is TGTGCCACCAGCAGGGGTAATCAGCCCCAGCATTTT. Protein product: CATSRGNQPQHF.

This clonotype was seen ten or more times. V usage is TRBV6-1 and J usage is TRBJ1-2; 9 nucleotides align to TRBD1. Trimming at V came to 3 bases and at J to 6 bases, leaving 5 bases not matched to a gene. The CDR3 is 14 residues long. In germline, CDR1 is MNHNS, CDR2 SASEGT. CDR3: CASSDHGTGNGYTF. CDR3 nucleotide sequence: TGTGCCAGCAGTGATCACGGGACAGGGAATGGCTACACCTTC.

The chain links TRBV30 to TRBJ1-2; no clear D. The CDR3 is made up of 15 amino acids. The ends were cut back, 0 bases at V and 0 bases at J, with 11 bases in the middle. CDR1 and CDR2 (germline): GTSNPN, SVGIG (reference sequence). CDR3 amino acids: CAWSVHMESNYGYTF. Here the CDR3 DNA reads TGTGCCTGGAGTGTACATATGGAATCTAACTATGGCTACACCTTC. Looking up the rest from reference TRBV30 and TRBJ1-2 gives the full variable domain: SQTIHQWPATLVQPVGSPLSLECTVEGTSNPNLYWYRQAAGRGLQLLFYSVGIGQISSEVPQNLSASRPQDRQFILSSKKLLLSDSGFYLCAWSVHMESNYGYTFGSGTRLTVV.

This clonotype was counted once. The chain joins TRBV5-1 to TRBJ2-7, with 8 bases that match TRBD1. Germline values: CDR1 SGHRS, CDR2 YFSETQ. V dropped 0 bases and J dropped 0; count of bases not matched to a gene: 11. This CDR3 is built from 18 residues. CDR3 DNA: TGCGCCAGCAGCTTGGCAAGGACAGGGCCAACAGGCTCCTACGAGCAGTACTTC. This translates into CASSLARTGPTGSYEQYF.

This rearrangement joins TRBV4-1 to TRBJ1-1, with a weak D call TRBD1 (5 bases). The CDR3 is 16 residues long. Trimming left V 6 bases short and J 1 base short, with 18 bases between. The germline V gene encodes CDR1 MGHRA and CDR2 YSYEKL. The CDR3 bases are TGCGCCAGCAGACTCAACGCCCACGGGGGGAACACTGAAGCTTTCTTT. Translation gives CASRLNAHGGNTEAFF.

The chain joins TRBV12-3 or TRBV12-4 to TRBJ2-3, with 11 bases fitting TRBD2. The length of the CDR3 is 15 residues. V trimming: 7 bases; J trimming: 1 base; junction bases outside the gene matches: 4. The DNA for the CDR3 is TGTGCCAGCAACCCGGGACTAGCGGGCACAGATACGCAGTATTTT. Translation: CASNPGLAGTDTQYF.

This clonotype has just a few counts. CDR3 sequence reads: CASSLNSGTEAFF. The CDR3, as DNA: TGTGCCAGCAGCTTGAACTCCGGGACAGAAGCTTTCTTT. V gene TRBV7-9 combines with J gene TRBJ1-1; a possible D gene is TRBD1 (6 bases). The CDR3 has 13 residues. Germline assignment: CDR1 SEHNR and CDR2 FQNEAQ (reference sequence). V lost 3 bases and J lost 8, with 13 bases in between.

This clonotype was detected ten times or more. CDR3 sequence (DNA): TGTGCCAGCAGCGGCTATCTCCGGGACAAATCCTATGGCTACACCTTC. It codes for CASSGYLRDKSYGYTF. The gene calls are TRBV6-1 and TRBJ1-2, with D perhaps TRBD1 (6 bases). Trimming cost V 6 bases and J 4 bases, with 21 bases left between them. This CDR3 has 16 amino acids. Germline values: CDR1 MNHNS, CDR2 SASEGT.

This chain connects TRBV2 to TRBJ2-3; D not resolved. The germline V gene encodes CDR1 SNHLY and CDR2 FYNNEI. Trimming left V 2 bases short and J 4 bases short, with 10 bases between. The CDR3 runs to 14 residues. The CDR3 is CASSEYTDADTQYF. The CDR3 DNA follows: TGTGCCAGCAGTGAATACACCGACGCAGATACGCAGTATTTT.

Of note for this clonotype: Possible read error: a much larger clone is one base away. The chain links TRBV2 to TRBJ1-5; 7 bases are a match to TRBD1. This CDR3 is 15 amino acids long. Germline V lookup: CDR1 SNHLY, CDR2 FYNNEI. V shed 0 bases, J shed 4 bases, and the junction held 3 bases outside the gene matches. The CDR3 sequence: CASSEATGHNQPQHF. The CDR3 nucleotides are TGTGCCAGCAGTGAAGCGACAGGGCATAATCAGCCCCAGCATTTT.

The chain links TRBV19 to TRBJ2-2; 8 nucleotides line up with TRBD1. J gave up 7 bases and V 4 bases, and 8 bases lay outside the gene matches. This CDR3 contains 15 residues. The germline CDR1 and CDR2 sequences are LNHDA and SQIVND (reference sequence). CDR3 protein: CASSSDRGRGGELFF. CDR3 nucleotide sequence: TGTGCCAGTAGTAGTGACAGGGGCCGTGGCGGGGAGCTGTTTTTT.

This clonotype was recorded many times. V gene TRBV28 combines with J gene TRBJ2-7; D might be TRBD2 (5 bases). Looked up from germline, CDR1 is MDHEN and CDR2 is SYDVKM. Trimming took off 7 bases at V and 3 bases at J, with 13 bases between the two ends. The CDR3 loop spans 13 amino acids. This CDR3 is CASKPLSVYEQYF. For the CDR3, the DNA is TGTGCCAGCAAACCCCTTAGCGTCTACGAGCAGTACTTC. Supplemented by reference TRBV28 and TRBJ2-7, the full variable domain reads DVKVTQSSRYLVKRTGEKVFLECVQDMDHENMFWYRQDPGLGLRLIYFSYDVKMKEKGDIPEGYSVSREKKERFSLILESASTNQTSMYLCASKPLSVYEQYFGPGTRLTVT.

The chain employs TRBV20-1 and TRBJ2-6, with 7 bases lining up with TRBD1. The CDR3 is 14 amino acids. Unmatched junction bases numbered 1, after V lost 5 bases and J lost 0 bases. Per germline, CDR1 DFQATT and CDR2 SNEGSKA (reference sequence). The CDR3 sequence: CSAGTASGANVLTF. The CDR3 nucleotides read TGCAGTGCTGGGACAGCCTCTGGGGCCAACGTCCTGACTTTC.

The chain employs TRBV6-1 and TRBJ2-1; D gene ambiguous. This CDR3 comprises 12 residues. Germline V lookup: CDR1 MNHNS, CDR2 SASEGT. The V and J ends lost 4 bases and 4 bases respectively, with 5 bases between them. The CDR3: CASSAQYNEQFF. The CDR3 DNA follows: TGTGCCAGCAGTGCCCAGTACAATGAGCAGTTCTTC.

This clonotype was detected ten times or more. The chain combines TRBV27 with TRBJ1-5; D gene uncertain. Trimming removed 3 bases from V and 6 bases from J, with 9 bases in between. Looked up from germline, CDR1 is MNHEY and CDR2 is SMNVEV (reference sequence). The CDR3 totals 13 residues. CDR3 sequence: CASSFGVAQPQHF. The DNA of the CDR3 is TGTGCCAGCAGTTTCGGTGTGGCTCAGCCCCAGCATTTT.